This record looks at one T cell receptor beta chain sequence and its context. What it recognizes is unknown. These data originate in a study of graft-versus-host responses after intestinal transplantation. The overall study: After anti-thymocyte globulin induction, recipients took tacrolimus and steroids for 3 to 4 years.

Sequencing used immunoSEQ multiplex PCR; TCRdb keeps in-frame clones, though not all of them. The sample lists just under 50,000 clones, approximately 84% occurring once. Notes on the study in general: GvH clones appeared in recipient marrow, some first in ileum or blood. Allografts of patients with graft-donor T cell macrochimerism showed high graft-versus-host to host-versus-graft clone ratios. Maximum circulating GvH clone levels tracked with early post-transplant HvG decreases.

The V and J ends lost 2 bases and 1 base respectively, with 12 bases between them. This CDR3 contains 15 residues. The germline V gene has CDR1 SGHKS and CDR2 YYEKEE (reference sequence). V usage is TRBV5-5 and J usage is TRBJ1-1; D uncertain. Sequencing used unstimulated CD4+ T cells sorted from spleen or lymph node cells, obtained before transplant. This sequence originates from a human donor who was the organ donor for an intestinal transplant. The CDR3 spells CASSFRWTSNTEAFF. In DNA form, the CDR3 reads TGTGCCAGCAGCTTCAGGTGGACTTCGAACACTGAAGCTTTCTTT. Drawing the rest from reference TRBV5-5 and TRBJ1-1, the complete variable domain is DAGVTQSPTHLIKTRGQQVTLRCSPISGHKSVSWYQQVLGQGPQFIFQYYEKEERGRGNFPDRFSARQFPNYSSELNVNALLLGDSALYLCASSFRWTSNTEAFFGQGTRLTVV.